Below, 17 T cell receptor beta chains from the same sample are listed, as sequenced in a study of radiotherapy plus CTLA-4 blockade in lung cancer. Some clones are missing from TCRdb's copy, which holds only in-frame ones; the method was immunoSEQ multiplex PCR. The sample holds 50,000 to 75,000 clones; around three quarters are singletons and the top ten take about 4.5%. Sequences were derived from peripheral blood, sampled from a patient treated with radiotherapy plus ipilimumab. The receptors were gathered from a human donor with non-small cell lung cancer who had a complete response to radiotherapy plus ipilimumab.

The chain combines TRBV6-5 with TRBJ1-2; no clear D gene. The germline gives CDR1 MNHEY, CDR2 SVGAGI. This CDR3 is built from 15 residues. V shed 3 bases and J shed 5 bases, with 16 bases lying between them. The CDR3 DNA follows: TGTGCCAGCAGTTATTCCGGGTACCCCCCATATGGCTACACCTTC. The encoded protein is CASSYSGYPPYGYTF.

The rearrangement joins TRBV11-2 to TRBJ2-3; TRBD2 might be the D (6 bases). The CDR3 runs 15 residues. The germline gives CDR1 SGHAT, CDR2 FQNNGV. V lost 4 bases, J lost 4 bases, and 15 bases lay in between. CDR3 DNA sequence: TGTGCCAGCAGCTCTACCCCTTCGGGAGCAGATACGCAGTATTTT. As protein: CASSSTPSGADTQYF.

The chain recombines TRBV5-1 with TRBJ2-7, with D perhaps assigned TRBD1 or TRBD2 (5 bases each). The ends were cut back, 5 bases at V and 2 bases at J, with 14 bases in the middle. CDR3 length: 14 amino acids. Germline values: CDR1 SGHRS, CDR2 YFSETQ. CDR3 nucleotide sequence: TGCGCCAGCAGATTAGGGACGGCCGCCTACGAGCAGTACTTC. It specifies CASRLGTAAYEQYF.

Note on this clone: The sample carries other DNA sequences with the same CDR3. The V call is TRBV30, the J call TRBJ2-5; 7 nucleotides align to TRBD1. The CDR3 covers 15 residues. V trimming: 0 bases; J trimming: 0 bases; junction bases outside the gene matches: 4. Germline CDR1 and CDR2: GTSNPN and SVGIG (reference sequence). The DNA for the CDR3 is TGTGCCTGGAGTGTTGGCAGGGGGTACCAAGAGACCCAGTACTTC. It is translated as CAWSVGRGYQETQYF.

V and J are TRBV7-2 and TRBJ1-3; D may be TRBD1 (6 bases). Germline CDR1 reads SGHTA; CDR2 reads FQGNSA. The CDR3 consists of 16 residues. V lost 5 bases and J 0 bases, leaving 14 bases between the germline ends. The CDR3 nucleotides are TGTGCCAGCAGCCCGAGGACAGCGAGCTCTGGAAACACCATATATTTT. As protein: CASSPRTASSGNTIYF.

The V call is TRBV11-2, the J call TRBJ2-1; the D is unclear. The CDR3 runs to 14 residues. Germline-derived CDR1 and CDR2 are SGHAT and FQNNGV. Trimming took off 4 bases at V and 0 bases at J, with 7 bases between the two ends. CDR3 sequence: CASSSLSSYNEQFF. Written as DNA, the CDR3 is TGTGCCAGCAGCTCCCTGAGCTCCTACAATGAGCAGTTCTTC.

The CDR3 sequence is CASSLDSSVTEAFF. CDR3 nucleotides: TGTGCCAGCAGCTTAGATTCGTCGGTAACTGAAGCTTTCTTT. The chain is built from TRBV11-3 and TRBJ1-1, with D unclear. The CDR3 is 14 amino acids. The V gene's germline CDR1 is SGHNT and CDR2 YENEEA. The V gene lost 0 bases and the J gene lost 5 bases, with 10 bases spanning the gap.

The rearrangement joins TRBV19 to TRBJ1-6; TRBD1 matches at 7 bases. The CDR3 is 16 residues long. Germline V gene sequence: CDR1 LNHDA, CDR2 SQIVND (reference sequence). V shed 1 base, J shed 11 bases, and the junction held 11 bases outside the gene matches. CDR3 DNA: TGTGCCAGTAGTATAGTAAGGACAGGCGCAGCACCACCCCTCCACTTT. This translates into CASSIVRTGAAPPLHF.

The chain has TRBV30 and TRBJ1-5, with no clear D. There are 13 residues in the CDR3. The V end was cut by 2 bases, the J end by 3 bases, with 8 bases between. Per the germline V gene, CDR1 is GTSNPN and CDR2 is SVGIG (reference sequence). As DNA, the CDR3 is TGTGCCTGGAGTCGGACTTACAATCAGCCCCAGCATTTT. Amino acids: CAWSRTYNQPQHF.

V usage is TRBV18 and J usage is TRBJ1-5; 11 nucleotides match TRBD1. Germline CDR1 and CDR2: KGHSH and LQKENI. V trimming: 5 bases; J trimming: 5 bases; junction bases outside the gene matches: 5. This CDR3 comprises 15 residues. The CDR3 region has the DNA TGTGCCAGCTCAGCCGGGACAGGGGGTTATCAGCCCCAGCATTTT. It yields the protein CASSAGTGGYQPQHF.

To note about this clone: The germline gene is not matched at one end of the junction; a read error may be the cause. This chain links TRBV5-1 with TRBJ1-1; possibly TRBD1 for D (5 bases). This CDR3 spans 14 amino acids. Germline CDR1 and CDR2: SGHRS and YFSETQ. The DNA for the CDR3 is TGCGCCAGCAGATTGGAGGACACGCAACTTGAAGCTTTCTTT. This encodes CASRLEDTQLEAFF.

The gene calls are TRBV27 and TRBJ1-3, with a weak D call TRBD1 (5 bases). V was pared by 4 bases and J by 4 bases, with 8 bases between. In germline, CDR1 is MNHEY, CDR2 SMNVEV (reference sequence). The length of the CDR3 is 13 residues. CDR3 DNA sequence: TGTGCCAGCAGTTGGGGACGGGGAAACACCATATATTTT. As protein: CASSWGRGNTIYF.

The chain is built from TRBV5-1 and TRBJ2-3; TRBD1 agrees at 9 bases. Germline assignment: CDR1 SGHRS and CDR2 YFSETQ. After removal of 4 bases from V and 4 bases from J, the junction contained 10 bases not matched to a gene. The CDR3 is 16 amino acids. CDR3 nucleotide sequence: TGCGCCAGCAGCCCGGGTTGGACAGGGGTTGCAGATACGCAGTATTTT. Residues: CASSPGWTGVADTQYF.

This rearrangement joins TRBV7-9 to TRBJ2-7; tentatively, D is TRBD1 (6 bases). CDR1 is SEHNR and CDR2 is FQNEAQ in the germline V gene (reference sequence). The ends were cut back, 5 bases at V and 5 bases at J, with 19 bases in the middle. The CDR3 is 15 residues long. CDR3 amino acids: CASSIMQGSLNEQYF. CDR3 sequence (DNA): TGTGCCAGCAGCATCATGCAGGGGTCTCTTAACGAGCAGTACTTC.

Here the CDR3 DNA reads TGCGCCAGCAGCGTCGGACAGGGGGGAGAGACCCAGTACTTC. Encoded protein: CASSVGQGGETQYF. The V call is TRBV5-1, the J call TRBJ2-5; 10 bases agree with TRBD1. With 4 bases clipped from V and 4 bases from J, the junction kept 4 bases outside the gene matches. Germline V CDR1 and CDR2: SGHRS, YFSETQ. The CDR3 has 14 amino acids. Using reference TRBV5-1 and TRBJ2-5 for the parts outside the CDR3, the full variable domain is KAGVTQTPRYLIKTRGQQVTLSCSPISGHRSVSWYQQTPGQGLQFLFEYFSETQRNKGNFPGRFSGRQFSNSRSEMNVSTLELGDSALYLCASSVGQGGETQYFGPGTRLLVL.

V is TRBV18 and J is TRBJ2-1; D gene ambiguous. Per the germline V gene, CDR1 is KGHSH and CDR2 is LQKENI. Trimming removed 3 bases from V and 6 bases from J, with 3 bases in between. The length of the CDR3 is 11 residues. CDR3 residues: CASSPANEQFF. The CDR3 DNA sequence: TGTGCCAGCTCACCGGCCAATGAGCAGTTCTTC.

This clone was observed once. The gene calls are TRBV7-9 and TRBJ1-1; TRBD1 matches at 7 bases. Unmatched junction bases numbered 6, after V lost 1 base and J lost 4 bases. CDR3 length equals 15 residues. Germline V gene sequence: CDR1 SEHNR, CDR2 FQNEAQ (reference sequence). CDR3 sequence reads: CASSLDDRDSTEAFF. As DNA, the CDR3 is TGTGCCAGCAGCTTAGACGACAGGGATAGCACTGAAGCTTTCTTT.